This is a list of T cell receptor beta chains from one sample in a study of T cell responses to AZD1222 COVID-19 vaccine. Only in-frame clones appear in the TCRdb table, and some are missing; sequencing was by immunoSEQ multiplex PCR. The table records about 120,000 clones, approximately 90% of them present only once. The sequencing used peripheral blood, collected on day 0 of AZD1222 vaccination. These receptors were collected from an adult in good health. Both conserved end residues are part of each CDR3. The order of the fields is D gene, V gene, J gene, clone size, CDR3 protein, CDR3 DNA. A D gene is named only where the DNA matches it firmly. Part of the rows lack a size; the others show once, few, many or a class for expanded clones.

NA	TRBV10-3	TRBJ2-7	NA	CAIRQGYEQYF	TGTGCCATCAGACAGGGCTACGAGCAGTACTTC
NA	TRBV5-1	TRBJ1-1	NA	CASSTGPNTEAFF	TGCGCCAGCTCCACGGGACCGAACACTGAAGCTTTCTTT
TRBD1	TRBV25-1	TRBJ1-3	once	CASSERQGVTGNTIYF	TGTGCCAGCAGTGAAAGACAGGGCGTTACTGGAAACACCATATATTTT
TRBD2	TRBV15	TRBJ2-5	once	CATSRDLADQETQYF	TGTGCCACCAGCAGAGATCTAGCGGACCAAGAGACCCAGTACTTC
NA	TRBV10-1	TRBJ1-1	NA	CASSSGAMTEAFF	TGCGCCAGCAGTTCAGGGGCTATGACTGAAGCTTTCTTT
TRBD1	TRBV27	TRBJ2-7	NA	CASGRDRSYEQYF	TGTGCCAGCGGCCGGGACAGATCCTACGAGCAGTACTTC
TRBD1	TRBV30	TRBJ1-5	NA	CAWSERTGSQPQHF	TGTGCCTGGAGTGAACGGACAGGGAGTCAGCCCCAGCATTTT
NA	TRBV9	TRBJ1-2	NA	CASSPGRANYGYTF	TGTGCCAGCAGCCCGGGAAGGGCCAACTATGGCTACACCTTC
NA	TRBV18	TRBJ1-1	NA	CASSPVAAMNTEAFF	TGTGCCAGCTCCCCGGTGGCGGCCATGAACACTGAAGCTTTCTTT
TRBD2	TRBV3-1/TRBV3-2	TRBJ2-3	NA	CASSQRRAGEDTQYF	TGTGCCAGCAGCCAAAGGAGGGCGGGAGAAGATACGCAGTATTTT
NA	TRBV7-2	TRBJ1-1	NA	CASSSRQGTEAFF	TGTGCCAGCAGCTCCCGCCAGGGGACTGAAGCTTTCTTT
TRBD2	TRBV5-4	TRBJ2-2	NA	CASSSPLAGVTGELFF	TGTGCCAGCAGCTCACCACTAGCGGGAGTGACCGGGGAGCTGTTTTTT
NA	TRBV18	TRBJ1-1	few	CASSPAMGSTEAFF	TGTGCCAGCTCACCTGCGATGGGGAGCACTGAAGCTTTCTTT
NA	TRBV6-1	TRBJ1-6	once	CASSGTFGGGSSYNSPLHF	TGTGCCAGCAGTGGGACATTTGGGGGGGGCAGCTCCTATAATTCACCCCTCCACTTT
NA	TRBV5-1	TRBJ2-7	NA	CASSPLGGPSYEQYF	TGCGCCAGCAGCCCTCTGGGGGGCCCCAGCTACGAGCAGTACTTC
NA	TRBV10-3	TRBJ2-1	NA	CASHGGYNEQFF	TGTGCCAGTCATGGGGGCTACAATGAGCAGTTCTTC
NA	TRBV7-3	TRBJ1-5	once	CASSPTYPSGRNQPQHF	TGTGCCAGCAGCCCGACATACCCCTCGGGGCGCAATCAGCCCCAGCATTTT
TRBD1	TRBV2	TRBJ2-7	NA	CASRDTGVKSYEQYF	TGTGCCAGCAGAGATACAGGGGTCAAATCCTACGAGCAGTACTTC
NA	TRBV19	TRBJ2-7	NA	CASSIEGQATYEQYF	TGTGCCAGTAGTATCGAGGGGCAGGCAACCTACGAGCAGTACTTC
TRBD1	TRBV24-1	TRBJ1-4	NA	CATRQGAGTNEKLFF	TGTGCCACTCGCCAGGGGGCTGGGACTAATGAAAAACTGTTTTTT
NA	TRBV19	TRBJ1-1	NA	CASRIGGETEAFF	TGTGCCAGTAGGATTGGGGGTGAGACTGAAGCTTTCTTT
NA	TRBV20-1	TRBJ2-1	NA	CSASPTGPYNEQFF	TGCAGTGCTAGTCCCACAGGGCCCTACAATGAGCAGTTCTTC
NA	TRBV5-8	TRBJ2-7	NA	CASSLYWSSYEQYF	TGTGCCAGCAGCTTATATTGGAGCTCCTACGAGCAGTACTTC
NA	TRBV19	TRBJ2-3	NA	CASSPLGGSTDTQYF	TGTGCCAGTAGTCCCTTGGGAGGAAGCACAGATACGCAGTATTTT
TRBD1	TRBV29-1	TRBJ1-1	once	CSVGWGTGRTEAFF	TGCAGCGTTGGATGGGGGACAGGGAGGACTGAAGCTTTCTTT
TRBD2	TRBV11-2	TRBJ2-3	NA	CASSLGTSGYTDTQYF	TGTGCCAGCAGCTTAGGGACTAGCGGATACACAGATACGCAGTATTTT
NA	TRBV5-1	TRBJ1-1	NA	CASSREGFEATEAFF	TGCGCCAGCAGCAGGGAGGGGTTCGAGGCCACTGAAGCTTTCTTT
NA	TRBV6-5	TRBJ1-5	NA	CASSRGGSQPQHF	TGTGCCAGCAGCCGGGGGGGCAGTCAGCCCCAGCATTTT
TRBD1	TRBV2	TRBJ1-5	NA	CASSGTGSNQPQHF	TGTGCCAGCAGCGGGACAGGGAGCAATCAGCCCCAGCATTTT
NA	TRBV30	TRBJ1-1	NA	CAWNSLRDAEAFF	TGTGCCTGGAATTCACTCCGGGACGCTGAAGCTTTCTTT
NA	TRBV2	TRBJ1-4	NA	CASSDGANEKLFF	TGTGCCAGCAGTGATGGGGCTAACGAAAAACTGTTTTTT
NA	TRBV7-2	TRBJ2-6	NA	CASSLMGNSGANVLTF	TGTGCCAGCAGCTTAATGGGGAACTCTGGGGCCAACGTCCTGACTTTC
TRBD2	TRBV5-5	TRBJ2-3	NA	CASSQTSVPTDTQYF	TGTGCCAGCAGCCAGACTAGCGTGCCCACAGATACGCAGTATTTT
TRBD2	TRBV9	TRBJ2-1	NA	CASSANTRTSGIYNEQFF	TGTGCCAGCAGCGCCAACACCCGGACTAGCGGGATTTACAATGAGCAGTTCTTC
NA	TRBV14	TRBJ2-2	NA	CASRPDAHTGELFF	TGTGCCAGCAGACCGGACGCGCACACCGGGGAGCTGTTTTTT
TRBD2	TRBV29-1	TRBJ2-1	NA	CSGIGLAGPSYNEQFF	TGCAGCGGTATAGGACTAGCGGGACCTTCCTACAATGAGCAGTTCTTC
TRBD1	TRBV15	TRBJ1-5	NA	CATSRNLPGQGRGQPQHF	TGTGCCACCAGCAGAAACTTACCGGGACAGGGCCGAGGGCAGCCCCAGCATTTT
NA	TRBV9	TRBJ1-1	NA	CASSAGPLQGGLSTEAFF	TGTGCCAGCAGCGCCGGCCCCCTACAGGGCGGTCTGAGCACTGAAGCTTTCTTT
TRBD2	TRBV5-1	TRBJ2-3	NA	CASSREGSTDTQYF	TGCGCCAGCAGCAGGGAGGGAAGCACAGATACGCAGTATTTT
TRBD2	TRBV2	TRBJ2-4	NA	CASSVGPGGNIQYF	TGTGCCAGCAGTGTGGGCCCGGGGGGTAACATTCAGTACTTC
NA	TRBV6-5	TRBJ1-6	NA	CASSSTGNLGSPLHF	TGTGCCAGCAGCTCTACAGGCAATCTGGGTTCACCCCTCCACTTT
NA	TRBV29-1	TRBJ1-1	NA	CSVEQVSGTEAFF	TGCAGCGTCGAGCAGGTATCTGGCACTGAAGCTTTCTTT
NA	TRBV9	TRBJ2-2	NA	CASSVAVNTGELFF	TGTGCCAGCAGCGTAGCTGTTAACACCGGGGAGCTGTTTTTT
NA	TRBV18	TRBJ2-1	NA	CASSDYNEQFF	TGTGCCAGCTCCGATTACAATGAGCAGTTCTTC
TRBD1	TRBV14	TRBJ2-5	NA	CASSRFQGAGVTQYF	TGTGCCAGCAGCCGCTTTCAGGGGGCAGGGGTGACCCAGTACTTC
NA	TRBV18	TRBJ2-7	NA	CASSPLPVTLYEQYF	TGTGCCAGCTCACCCCTCCCGGTGACCCTCTACGAGCAGTACTTC
NA	TRBV5-4	TRBJ1-1	NA	CASSPGALNTEAFF	TGTGCCAGCAGCCCAGGGGCCTTGAACACTGAAGCTTTCTTT
NA	TRBV6-5	TRBJ1-6	once	CASSRVLANNSPLHF	TGTGCCAGCAGTCGAGTGTTGGCGAATAATTCACCCCTCCACTTT
NA	TRBV29-1	TRBJ2-7	NA	CSGLEGSLREQYF	TGCAGCGGTCTTGAGGGAAGCTTAAGGGAGCAGTACTTC
NA	TRBV27	TRBJ1-6	NA	CASRGGGGGRRDSPLHF	TGTGCCAGCAGAGGGGGAGGTGGGGGGCGCAGGGATTCACCCCTCCACTTT
TRBD2	TRBV7-3	TRBJ2-2	NA	CASSSTAGGGTGELFF	TGTGCCAGCAGCTCCACAGCGGGAGGGGGCACCGGGGAGCTGTTTTTT